Below, one T cell receptor beta chain is given with its context. Antigen specificity is unknown. The sample belongs to a study of blood T cells in healthy people across ages. Study outcomes and limitations: PBMC samples, being unsorted, prevented any conclusive comparison of naive and antigen-experienced cells.

Together with a sample-barcoded 5' primer, a J-beta primer mix was included in a second PCR lasting about 6 to 11 cycles. MiXCR, applied by TCRdb to the 5' RACE reads, yields one record per CDR3 protein. The table shows roughly 800,000 distinct CDR3 sequences, with more than 45% occurring only once. Samples each yielded at least 6 micrograms of total RNA. The CDR3 is 14 residues long. Trimming took off 3 bases at V and 10 bases at J, with 19 bases between the two ends. Germline CDR1 DFQATT, CDR2 SNEGSKA (reference sequence). The source of this sequence is a man aged 30 to 39 in good health. Sequenced material: blood. The chain joins TRBV20-1 to TRBJ2-1; D may be TRBD2 (5 bases). The CDR3 sequence: CSARSGSGIGEQFF. CDR3 in DNA: TGCAGTGCTAGGTCGGGCAGCGGAATAGGAGAGCAGTTCTTC.